The 2 T cell receptor beta chains below were found in one sample sequenced in a study of T cell responses to AZD1222 COVID-19 vaccine. The method was immunoSEQ multiplex PCR; TCRdb's version includes in-frame clones alone and lacks a portion of them. The table records 100,000 to 130,000 clones, around 87% of them present only once. The specimen was peripheral blood, collected on day 0 of AZD1222 vaccination. These receptors were taken from an adult in good health.

The rearrangement uses TRBV12-3 or TRBV12-4 and TRBJ1-4; D gene ambiguous. The CDR3 is 13 residues long. Trimming removed 5 bases from V and 5 bases from J, with 9 bases in between. The CDR3 here is CASSPASNEKLFF. In DNA form, the CDR3 reads TGTGCCAGCAGTCCCGCTTCAAATGAAAAACTGTTTTTT.

This chain connects TRBV9 to TRBJ2-3, with TRBD2 matching over 7 bases. The length of the CDR3 is 17 residues. Trimming took 0 bases from V and 1 from J; bases not matched to a gene: 8. From germline, CDR1 is SGDLS and CDR2 YYNGEE. CDR3 in DNA: TGTGCCAGCAGCGTAGACTGGGCAGGGAGGGGCACAGATACGCAGTATTTT. Protein: CASSVDWAGRGTDTQYF.